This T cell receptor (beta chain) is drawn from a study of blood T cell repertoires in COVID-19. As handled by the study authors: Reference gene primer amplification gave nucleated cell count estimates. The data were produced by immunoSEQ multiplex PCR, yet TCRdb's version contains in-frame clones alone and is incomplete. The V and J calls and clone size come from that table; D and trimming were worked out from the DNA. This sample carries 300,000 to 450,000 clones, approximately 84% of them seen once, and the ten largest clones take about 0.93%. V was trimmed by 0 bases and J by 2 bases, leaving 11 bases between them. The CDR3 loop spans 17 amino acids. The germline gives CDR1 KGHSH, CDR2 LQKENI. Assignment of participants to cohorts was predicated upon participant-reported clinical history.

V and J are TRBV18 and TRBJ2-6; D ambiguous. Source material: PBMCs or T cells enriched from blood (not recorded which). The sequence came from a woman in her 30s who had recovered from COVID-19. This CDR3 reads CASSPPESWAGANVLTF. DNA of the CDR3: TGTGCCAGCTCACCACCGGAGAGCTGGGCTGGGGCCAACGTCCTGACTTTC.